This T cell receptor beta chain was documented in a study of Ad26.COV2.S vaccination and SARS-CoV-2 variants. Sequencing was performed with immunoSEQ multiplex PCR; in TCRdb, only in-frame clones are kept and a portion is missing. The sample comprises around 420,000 clones, approximately 90% of which are singletons, and approximately 4% rests with the top ten. The sample's treatment: roughly 19 received Ad26.COV2.S at low or high dose, single or two shots; about five received placebo; per-sample allocation not given. After the first vaccine or placebo injection, samples were drawn on day 63. Trimming cost V 6 bases and J 5 bases, with 12 bases left between them. Germline V lookup: CDR1 SGHRS, CDR2 YFSETQ. The CDR3 is 13 amino acids.

V is TRBV5-1 and J is TRBJ2-1, with D perhaps being TRBD1 or TRBD2 (6 bases each). This receptor was taken from a person aged 18-60 years who received the Ad26.COV2.S COVID-19 vaccine or a placebo. Here the sequenced sample was peripheral blood, taken in a trial of Ad26.COV2.S vaccine versus placebo. CDR3 protein: CASNLGGHNEQFF. CDR3 coding DNA: TGCGCCAGCAACCTAGGGGGGCACAATGAGCAGTTCTTC.